A single TCR beta chain is shown here with its context. This record belongs to a study of blood T cell repertoires in COVID-19. Background on the study: Italy, Spain and the United States were the sources of the convalescent and acute COVID-19 samples. From T cells, B-cell-depleted T cells, or PBMCs came the material, which was cDNA or gDNA.

From germline, CDR1 is SGHTA and CDR2 FQGNSA. The CDR3 is 16 amino acids. The V segment lost 6 bases and the J segment 0 bases; nucleotides outside the gene matches: 9. Profiled with immunoSEQ multiplex PCR; TCRdb holds only in-frame clones, not every one. The table lists roughly 30,000 clones, 85% of them singletons. The V gene is TRBV7-2, the J gene TRBJ2-3, with 7 bases identical to TRBD1. The sequence derives from a human donor with acute or convalescent COVID-19. The donor label of this sample is uncertain. Sequencing was done on a sample of peripheral blood. This chain's CDR3 is CASSRQGSTSTDTQYF. DNA of the CDR3: TGTGCCAGCAGTCGACAGGGCAGCACGAGCACAGATACGCAGTATTTT.